In its sample, the clone carrying this TCR beta chain was seen a few times. The antigen is undetermined. The entry originates in a study of T-cell memory formation after mild COVID-19. In the study overall: TCR clusters showed largely donor specificity.

TCRdb independently ran MiXCR on the 5' RACE reads; one entry per CDR3 protein. The sample consists of 300,000 or so distinct CDR3 sequences, roughly 15% of them appearing once. The study's findings and limits: Clones that shrank (day 15 to 85) were balanced CD4/CD8, whereas later expanders leaned CD4+. Specificity for SARS-CoV-2 was not confirmed among the second-wave clones peaking on day 37.

The V gene's germline CDR1 is MNHEY and CDR2 SMNVEV (reference sequence). The V end was cut by 3 bases, the J end by 0 bases, with 9 bases between. The CDR3 sequence is 15 residues long. The sequenced material came from PBMCs or a T cell subset sorted from them (not recorded which). This chain links TRBV27 with TRBJ2-1; weak D call: TRBD2 (6 bases). This sequence was found in a man aged 18 to 29 who had mild COVID-19 (a few samples of this study predate the infection). Cell type and time point are not known. The CDR3 coding sequence is TGTGCCAGCAGTTTTGGCGGGGCCTCCTACAATGAGCAGTTCTTC. This translates into CASSFGGASYNEQFF.